Listed below are T cell receptor beta chains from one sample, sequenced in a study of post-analysis software for immune sequencing data. TCRdb called the PCR reads again in MiXCR, with one record for every CDR3 protein. The sample consists of fewer than 900,000 distinct CDR3 sequences, about 45% of them appearing once. Sequencing was performed on blood. All receptors come from a girl between 5 and 17 years old with multiple sclerosis. Each CDR3 is given with its conserved first and last residue. The order of the fields is CDR3 protein, CDR3 DNA, clone size, D gene, V gene, J gene. D genes are given only for firm matches. The size of a clone is reported for some rows only, either as once, few or many, or as a class for expanded clones.

CDR3aa: CASSFQSGANVLTF
CDR3nt: TGTGCCAGCAGCTTTCAATCTGGGGCCAACGTCCTGACTTTC
abundance: few
d_gene: NA
v_gene: TRBV7-2
j_gene: TRBJ2-6

CDR3aa: CASSYSSLAGVGKRDNEQFF
CDR3nt: TGTGCCAGCAGTTACTCATCATTAGCGGGAGTTGGGAAACGTGACAATGAGCAGTTCTTC
abundance: NA
d_gene: TRBD2
v_gene: TRBV6-2/TRBV6-3
j_gene: TRBJ2-1

CDR3aa: CSARMDTAPYGYTF
CDR3nt: TGCAGTGCTAGAATGGACACCGCCCCATATGGCTACACCTTC
abundance: NA
d_gene: NA
v_gene: TRBV20-1
j_gene: TRBJ1-2

CDR3aa: CSVGNLPPPPWEQFF
CDR3nt: TGCAGCGTTGGGAATTTGCCTCCTCCCCCGTGGGAGCAGTTCTTC
abundance: few
d_gene: NA
v_gene: TRBV29-1
j_gene: TRBJ2-1

CDR3aa: CASSWRTSTDTQCF
CDR3nt: TGTGCCAGCAGCTGGCGCACCAGCACAGATACGCAGTGTTTT
abundance: NA
d_gene: NA
v_gene: TRBV7-2
j_gene: TRBJ2-3

CDR3aa: CASLLREGIYEQYF
CDR3nt: TGTGCCAGCCTGCTCCGGGAAGGAATCTACGAGCAGTACTTC
abundance: NA
d_gene: NA
v_gene: TRBV6-6
j_gene: TRBJ2-7

CDR3aa: CASSPGTTAFQETQYF
CDR3nt: TGCGCCAGCAGCCCGGGGACGACAGCATTCCAAGAGACCCAGTACTTC
abundance: few
d_gene: NA
v_gene: TRBV4-1
j_gene: TRBJ2-5

CDR3aa: CSALVGDGNEQFF
CDR3nt: TGCAGCGCCCTAGTTGGGGACGGCAATGAGCAGTTCTTC
abundance: NA
d_gene: NA
v_gene: TRBV29-1
j_gene: TRBJ2-1

CDR3aa: CAAGLISDTQYF
CDR3nt: TGTGCCGCTGGACTGATATCAGATACGCAGTATTTT
abundance: NA
d_gene: NA
v_gene: TRBV15
j_gene: TRBJ2-3

CDR3aa: CASSRRGSLYNEQFF
CDR3nt: TGTGCCAGCAGCCGAAGAGGGAGTCTTTACAATGAGCAGTTCTTC
abundance: NA
d_gene: NA
v_gene: TRBV11-2
j_gene: TRBJ2-1

CDR3aa: CASSLRTYNEQFF
CDR3nt: TGTGCCAGCAGCTTGCGGACATATAATGAGCAGTTCTTC
abundance: NA
d_gene: NA
v_gene: TRBV5-6
j_gene: TRBJ2-1

CDR3aa: CASSQGITRNNEQFF
CDR3nt: TGTGCCAGCAGCCAAGGGATAACCCGCAACAATGAGCAGTTCTTC
abundance: NA
d_gene: NA
v_gene: TRBV3-1
j_gene: TRBJ2-1

CDR3aa: CASSLAVQGLGEQFF
CDR3nt: TGTGCCAGCAGCTTAGCGGTGCAGGGCCTGGGTGAGCAGTTCTTC
abundance: few
d_gene: NA
v_gene: TRBV7-2
j_gene: TRBJ2-1

CDR3aa: CASSRVRGTSGRTYNEQFF
CDR3nt: TGTGCCAGCAGCCGAGTCAGGGGAACTAGCGGGAGGACCTACAATGAGCAGTTCTTC
abundance: NA
d_gene: TRBD2
v_gene: TRBV3-1
j_gene: TRBJ2-1

CDR3aa: CSATPGGETQYF
CDR3nt: TGCAGTGCGACCCCTGGTGGAGAGACCCAGTACTTC
abundance: few
d_gene: NA
v_gene: TRBV20-1
j_gene: TRBJ2-5

CDR3aa: CASSSPGQRETQYF
CDR3nt: TGTGCCAGCAGCTCCCCGGGACAGAGAGAGACCCAGTACTTC
abundance: NA
d_gene: TRBD1
v_gene: TRBV7-9
j_gene: TRBJ2-5

CDR3aa: CASSGRTSGLWETQYF
CDR3nt: TGTGCCAGCAGCGGGCGGACTAGCGGATTGTGGGAGACCCAGTACTTC
abundance: NA
d_gene: TRBD2
v_gene: TRBV7-9
j_gene: TRBJ2-5

CDR3aa: CASSPGQGGFQDEGYTF
CDR3nt: TGTGCCAGCAGCCCGGGACAGGGGGGATTTCAAGATGAGGGCTACACCTTC
abundance: few
d_gene: TRBD1
v_gene: TRBV12-3/TRBV12-4
j_gene: TRBJ1-2

CDR3aa: CASSYSVTVYEQYF
CDR3nt: TGTGCCAGCAGTTACTCGGTGACAGTCTACGAGCAGTACTTC
abundance: few
d_gene: NA
v_gene: TRBV6-2/TRBV6-3
j_gene: TRBJ2-7

CDR3aa: CASSLGGGSHNEQFF
CDR3nt: TGCGCCAGCAGCTTGGGGGGGGGTAGCCACAATGAGCAGTTCTTC
abundance: NA
d_gene: TRBD2
v_gene: TRBV5-1
j_gene: TRBJ2-1

CDR3aa: CATSRGAGGFTDTQYF
CDR3nt: TGTGCCACCAGCAGAGGAGCGGGAGGATTTACAGATACGCAGTATTTT
abundance: NA
d_gene: TRBD2
v_gene: TRBV15
j_gene: TRBJ2-3

CDR3aa: CASSQDSPYYSGTQTDTQYF
CDR3nt: TGCGCCAGCAGCCAAGATAGCCCCTATTATAGCGGGACGCAAACAGATACGCAGTATTTT
abundance: few
d_gene: TRBD2
v_gene: TRBV4-3
j_gene: TRBJ2-3

CDR3aa: CASSLARTGFTYEQYF
CDR3nt: TGTGCCAGCAGCTTAGCGAGGACAGGGTTCACCTACGAGCAGTACTTC
abundance: NA
d_gene: TRBD1
v_gene: TRBV7-8
j_gene: TRBJ2-7

CDR3aa: CASSLPRSSGGYQETQYF
CDR3nt: TGTGCCAGCAGCTTACCTAGATCTAGCGGGGGGTACCAAGAGACCCAGTACTTC
abundance: few
d_gene: TRBD2
v_gene: TRBV28
j_gene: TRBJ2-5

CDR3aa: CASSSGENQETQYF
CDR3nt: TGTGCCAGCAGTTCCGGGGAGAACCAAGAGACCCAGTACTTC
abundance: few
d_gene: NA
v_gene: TRBV12-3/TRBV12-4
j_gene: TRBJ2-5

CDR3aa: CASSYSRPDQETQYF
CDR3nt: TGTGCCAGCAGTTACTCGAGGCCAGACCAAGAGACCCAGTACTTC
abundance: few
d_gene: NA
v_gene: TRBV6-6
j_gene: TRBJ2-5

CDR3aa: CSVGGNYEQYF
CDR3nt: TGCAGCGTCGGGGGAAACTACGAGCAGTACTTC
abundance: many
d_gene: NA
v_gene: TRBV29-1
j_gene: TRBJ2-7

CDR3aa: CASSLDWRETFYEQYF
CDR3nt: TGTGCCAGCAGCTTAGACTGGCGGGAGACGTTCTACGAGCAGTACTTC
abundance: few
d_gene: TRBD2
v_gene: TRBV7-2
j_gene: TRBJ2-7

CDR3aa: CASSIQGAYEQYF
CDR3nt: TGTGCCAGCAGTATACAGGGGGCTTACGAGCAGTACTTC
abundance: NA
d_gene: TRBD1
v_gene: TRBV27
j_gene: TRBJ2-7

CDR3aa: CASSLSATPQHF
CDR3nt: TGTGCCAGTAGTCTCTCAGCTACCCCCCAGCATTTT
abundance: NA
d_gene: NA
v_gene: TRBV19
j_gene: TRBJ1-5

CDR3aa: CASSLRETRETQYF
CDR3nt: TGTGCCAGCAGTTTACGGGAGACGCGGGAGACCCAGTACTTC
abundance: NA
d_gene: NA
v_gene: TRBV28
j_gene: TRBJ2-5

CDR3aa: CASSSDRTGGGEKLFF
CDR3nt: TGCGCCAGCAGCTCGGACCGGACAGGGGGAGGTGAAAAACTGTTTTTT
abundance: few
d_gene: TRBD1
v_gene: TRBV5-1
j_gene: TRBJ1-4

CDR3aa: CSASFGGNTEAFF
CDR3nt: TGCAGTGCTAGTTTCGGCGGGAACACTGAAGCTTTCTTT
abundance: NA
d_gene: NA
v_gene: TRBV20-1
j_gene: TRBJ1-1

CDR3aa: CASSVGGGFQDTQYF
CDR3nt: TGTGCCAGCAGCGTAGGAGGAGGATTCCAAGATACGCAGTATTTT
abundance: NA
d_gene: NA
v_gene: TRBV9
j_gene: TRBJ2-3

CDR3aa: CATSREYTGRAKNIQYF
CDR3nt: TGTGCCACCAGCAGAGAGTATACCGGGAGAGCCAAAAACATTCAGTACTTC
abundance: NA
d_gene: NA
v_gene: TRBV15
j_gene: TRBJ2-4

CDR3aa: CASSLRQIYNEQYF
CDR3nt: TGTGCCAGCAGCCTCCGACAGATCTACAATGAGCAGTACTTC
abundance: NA
d_gene: NA
v_gene: TRBV14
j_gene: TRBJ2-5

CDR3aa: CASSPGPGWPQHF
CDR3nt: TGTGCCAGCAGCCCCGGCCCGGGGTGGCCCCAGCATTTT
abundance: few
d_gene: NA
v_gene: TRBV7-9
j_gene: TRBJ1-5

CDR3aa: CASSGGSAADTQYF
CDR3nt: TGCGCCAGCAGCGGCGGGAGTGCAGCAGATACGCAGTATTTT
abundance: NA
d_gene: TRBD2
v_gene: TRBV5-1
j_gene: TRBJ2-3

CDR3aa: CASSQDGGGPSYEQYF
CDR3nt: TGTGCCAGCAGCCAAGATGGCGGGGGCCCTTCCTACGAGCAGTACTTC
abundance: NA
d_gene: NA
v_gene: TRBV4-2
j_gene: TRBJ2-7

CDR3aa: CASSEEGSGRYTYNEQFF
CDR3nt: TGCGCCAGCAGTGAGGAGGGTAGCGGGAGGTATACCTACAATGAGCAGTTCTTC
abundance: few
d_gene: TRBD2
v_gene: TRBV10-2
j_gene: TRBJ2-1

CDR3aa: CSVAGLAGGPGETQYF
CDR3nt: TGCAGCGTTGCGGGCCTAGCGGGAGGCCCAGGGGAGACCCAGTACTTC
abundance: few
d_gene: TRBD2
v_gene: TRBV29-1
j_gene: TRBJ2-5

CDR3aa: CASSWRDSSSGANVLTF
CDR3nt: TGTGCCAGCAGCTGGAGGGACAGTTCCTCTGGGGCCAACGTCCTGACTTTC
abundance: NA
d_gene: NA
v_gene: TRBV4-2
j_gene: TRBJ2-6

CDR3aa: CASSDPRPDTQYF
CDR3nt: TGCGCCAGCAGCGACCCGCGACCAGATACGCAGTATTTT
abundance: few
d_gene: NA
v_gene: TRBV5-1
j_gene: TRBJ2-3

CDR3aa: CATSAAGPTYEQYF
CDR3nt: TGTGCCACCAGTGCGGCAGGGCCTACCTACGAGCAGTACTTC
abundance: few
d_gene: NA
v_gene: TRBV24-1
j_gene: TRBJ2-7

CDR3aa: CASSFDFTGEQYF
CDR3nt: TGTGCCAGCAGTTTTGACTTCACGGGCGAGCAGTACTTC
abundance: NA
d_gene: NA
v_gene: TRBV28
j_gene: TRBJ2-7

CDR3aa: CSANLPRGETQYF
CDR3nt: TGCAGTGCCAACCTCCCTAGGGGGGAGACCCAGTACTTC
abundance: few
d_gene: NA
v_gene: TRBV20-1
j_gene: TRBJ2-5